The count of the clone carrying this TCR beta chain is one. Antigen: not known. The data belong to a study of vaccination effects on CD4 cells after COVID-19. Pools of viral peptides were used by the ViraFEST assay to expand antigen-specific CD4+ T cells ahead of sequencing. Isolating CD4+ T cells followed approximately ten days of culture. Each participant was given two doses of one vaccine (BNT162b2 or mRNA-1273). Nobody among the vaccine recipients had prior SARS-CoV-2 infection (nucleocapsid antibodies were negative). Here immunoSEQ multiplex PCR was the method, and the copy in TCRdb shows in-frame clones only, minus some. The table has tens of thousands of clones, 81% seen once. Sequenced here: CD4+ T cells from PBMCs cultured with HCoV-229E spike peptides, sampled after COVID-19 vaccination. The sequence was obtained from a human donor who received a COVID-19 vaccine.

In DNA, the CDR3 is TGTGCCAGCAGCCAAGAGGCAGGGGAATATCAGCCCCAGCATTTT. Translated, it gives CASSQEAGEYQPQHF. V is TRBV14 and J is TRBJ1-5; perhaps TRBD1 as D (6 bases). Germline V gene sequence: CDR1 SGHDN, CDR2 FVKESK. The CDR3 covers 15 residues. Trimming cost V 0 bases and J 5 bases, with 11 bases left between them.